This entry is about one T cell receptor beta chain. Data came from immunoSEQ multiplex PCR; TCRdb stores just in-frame clones and leaves some out. The table records tens of thousands of clones, 80% to 85% of them present only once. This entry is derived from a study of blood T cell repertoires in COVID-19. Study-level background: Acute-phase and convalescent COVID-19 samples originated in the United States, Italy and Spain.

The CDR3 is 15 residues long. Trimming took off 2 bases at V and 0 bases at J, with 9 bases between the two ends. Per the germline V gene, CDR1 is SGDLS and CDR2 is YYNGEE. The material sequenced was peripheral blood. This receptor was identified in a human donor in a cohort sampled during active COVID-19. The gene calls are TRBV9 and TRBJ2-1, with a weak D call TRBD1 (5 bases). The chain's CDR3 is CASSVEGASYNEQFF. The CDR3 nucleotides are TGTGCCAGCAGCGTGGAAGGGGCCTCCTACAATGAGCAGTTCTTC.